A selection of T cell receptor beta chains follows, all from one sample in a study of human T cells and chemical hapten exposure. MiXCR was run by TCRdb on the RACE reads, yielding one entry per CDR3 protein. The table lists roughly 380,000 distinct CDR3 sequences, approximately 5.1% of them singletons. The sample consisted of whole blood, taken in connection with sensitization to the hapten diphenylcyclopropenone (DPC). The receptors originated from a woman between 45 and 60 years old with alopecia areata. Some clones in this sample may be carry-over from other donors' samples. The CDR3 runs from the conserved cysteine through the conserved F or W. The D gene is left open where the match is weak. A clone size is listed for some rows: how often the clone was seen (once, few, many), or a class if it is expanded.

many	TRBJ2-3	TRBV20-1	-	CSANSASFVPRADTQYF	TGCAGTGCTAACTCGGCGAGTTTTGTGCCTCGCGCAGATACGCAGTATTTT
many	TRBJ2-1	TRBV29-1	-	CSVEDLRAGDEQFF	TGCAGCGTTGAAGATCTTCGCGCGGGTGATGAGCAGTTCTTC
-	TRBJ2-5	TRBV7-2	TRBD1	CASSLRQGFGPETQYF	TGTGCCAGCAGCCTGAGACAGGGGTTCGGCCCAGAGACCCAGTACTTC
many	TRBJ1-3	TRBV20-1	-	CSARSRGGAGSGNTIYF	TGCAGTGCTAGAAGTCGGGGGGGCGCGGGCTCTGGAAACACCATATATTTT
few	TRBJ1-1	TRBV6-2/TRBV6-3	TRBD1	CASRPTGVQNTEAFF	TGTGCCAGCAGGCCAACAGGGGTCCAGAACACTGAAGCTTTCTTT
many	TRBJ2-1	TRBV4-2	-	CASSQDQAGVNEQFF	TGTGCCAGCAGCCAAGATCAGGCAGGGGTGAATGAGCAGTTCTTC
few	TRBJ2-6	TRBV7-9	TRBD1	CASGTGAFSGANVLTF	TGTGCCAGCGGGACAGGGGCCTTCTCTGGGGCCAACGTCCTGACTTTC
few	TRBJ1-1	TRBV29-1	-	CSVQRVTEAFF	TGCAGCGTTCAAAGGGTCACTGAAGCTTTCTTT
many	TRBJ1-3	TRBV6-5	-	CASRLLSGAGNTIYF	TGTGCCAGCAGACTCCTCTCAGGGGCCGGAAACACCATATATTTT
many	TRBJ2-1	TRBV5-4	TRBD2	CASSPGLAGRVWEQFF	TGTGCCAGCAGCCCGGGACTAGCGGGAAGAGTATGGGAGCAGTTCTTC
-	TRBJ1-2	TRBV2	-	CASSEAGGTGYTF	TGTGCCAGCAGTGAAGCTGGGGGCACTGGCTACACCTTC
many	TRBJ1-5	TRBV20-1	-	CSANDGGAGYSNQPQHF	TGCAGTGCCAACGACGGGGGCGCGGGTTATAGCAATCAGCCCCAGCATTTT
few	TRBJ1-5	TRBV7-2	-	CASSLERGRRNQPQHF	TGTGCCAGCAGCTTAGAGCGGGGTAGACGCAATCAGCCCCAGCATTTT
many	TRBJ2-4	TRBV11-2	-	CASSLDWSGGGRRGAKNIQYF	TGTGCCAGCAGCTTAGACTGGTCTGGCGGGGGCCGGCGCGGAGCCAAAAACATTCAGTACTTC
few	TRBJ1-3	TRBV3-1	-	CASAPGTGGNTIYF	TGTGCCAGCGCTCCAGGAACTGGAGGAAACACCATATATTTT
few	TRBJ1-2	TRBV29-1	TRBD1	CSVVGTGRGYTF	TGCAGCGTTGTGGGGACAGGGAGAGGCTACACCTTC
many	TRBJ2-5	TRBV29-1	-	CSGRKDLGQETQYF	TGCAGCGGCCGGAAAGACCTGGGCCAAGAGACCCAGTACTTC
many	TRBJ2-4	TRBV7-9	-	CASSSIDIAKNIQYF	TGTGCCAGCAGCTCCATCGACATAGCCAAAAACATTCAGTACTTC
-	TRBJ2-2	TRBV27	-	CASTFLGGLNTGELFF	TGTGCCAGCACCTTCTTAGGGGGTCTGAACACCGGGGAGCTGTTTTTT
few	TRBJ1-5	TRBV7-9	-	CASTTSDGLNQPQHF	TGTGCCAGCACCACCTCTGACGGGCTGAATCAGCCCCAGCATTTT
many	TRBJ2-4	TRBV7-9	TRBD1	CASSPRLGQGAADIQYF	TGTGCCAGCAGCCCAAGGCTCGGACAGGGGGCTGCGGACATTCAGTACTTC
few	TRBJ1-1	TRBV29-1	TRBD1	CSSWTGGESEAFF	TGCAGCTCCTGGACAGGGGGGGAAAGTGAAGCTTTCTTT
many	TRBJ1-1	TRBV12-3/TRBV12-4	-	CASSVEGITEAFF	TGTGCCAGCAGTGTAGAAGGGATCACTGAAGCTTTCTTT
-	TRBJ2-6	TRBV7-7	-	CASSFSPLRAGANVLTF	TGTGCCAGCAGCTTTAGCCCGCTCAGGGCTGGGGCCAACGTCCTGACTTTC
few	TRBJ2-3	TRBV5-1	-	CASSLQGRFSDTQYF	TGCGCCAGCAGCTTGCAGGGGCGATTTTCAGATACGCAGTATTTT
many	TRBJ1-2	TRBV7-2	-	CASSLGVKGGYTF	TGTGCCAGCAGCTTAGGGGTGAAAGGCGGCTACACCTTC
many	TRBJ2-7	TRBV7-9	-	CASSLTGTEYEQYF	TGTGCCAGCAGCCTGACCGGGACCGAATACGAGCAGTACTTC
many	TRBJ2-3	TRBV9	-	CASSVEVTAASTDTQYF	TGTGCCAGCAGCGTAGAGGTGACGGCGGCAAGCACAGATACGCAGTATTTT
many	TRBJ2-7	TRBV10-1	TRBD2	CASGMGLAGGQYF	TGCGCCAGCGGGATGGGACTAGCAGGGGGGCAGTACTTC
many	TRBJ2-5	TRBV2	-	CASSKGDLGETQYF	TGTGCCAGCAGTAAGGGGGATTTAGGAGAGACCCAGTACTTC
-	TRBJ1-2	TRBV29-1	-	CSVEEVYGYTF	TGCAGCGTTGAAGAGGTTTATGGCTACACCTTC
many	TRBJ2-3	TRBV20-1	TRBD2	CSAEWTSRTSGRPAPDTQYF	TGCAGTGCTGAATGGACCTCCCGGACTAGCGGGAGACCCGCCCCAGATACGCAGTATTTT